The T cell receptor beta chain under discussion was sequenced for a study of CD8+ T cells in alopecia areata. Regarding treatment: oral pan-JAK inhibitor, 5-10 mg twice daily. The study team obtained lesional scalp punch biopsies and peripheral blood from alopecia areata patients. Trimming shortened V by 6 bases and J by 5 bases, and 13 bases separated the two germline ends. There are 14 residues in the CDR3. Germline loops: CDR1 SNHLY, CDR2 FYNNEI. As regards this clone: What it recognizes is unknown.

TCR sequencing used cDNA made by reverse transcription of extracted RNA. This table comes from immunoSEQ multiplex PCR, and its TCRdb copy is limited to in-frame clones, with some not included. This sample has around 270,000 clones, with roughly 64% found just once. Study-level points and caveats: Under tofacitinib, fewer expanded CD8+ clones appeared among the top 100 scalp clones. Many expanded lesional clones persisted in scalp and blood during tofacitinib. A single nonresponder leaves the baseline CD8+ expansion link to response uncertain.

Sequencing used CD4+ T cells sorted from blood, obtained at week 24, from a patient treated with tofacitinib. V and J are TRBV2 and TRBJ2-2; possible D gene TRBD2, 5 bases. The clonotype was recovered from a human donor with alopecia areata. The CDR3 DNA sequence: TGTGCCAGCAGGAGAGAGTCGGGGACCGGGGAGCTGTTTTTT. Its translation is CASRRESGTGELFF.